This paragraph covers one TCR beta chain sequence. It has no known antigen specificity. No base-level quality is on record; no much larger clone is a single base apart. Trimming at the junction amounts to 4 bases on V and 2 bases on J, and the germline ends lie 0 bases apart. Including cysteine and phenylalanine, the CDR3 has 11 amino acids. CDR3 DNA only is kept here, 33 bases in frame from base 1. Looking up the germline V gene yields CDR1 SQVTM and CDR2 ANQGSEA. Reading the label with the study, this specimen's time point is: about 28 days (+/-7) after the second vaccine dose. The treatment or condition tag for this specimen amounts to: meningococcal conjugate vaccine given as trial control. Samples from vaccinated people were obtained from the UK trials COV001 and COV002, which included a single-blind randomized controlled phase 2/3 trial of AZD1222 (ChAdOx1 nCoV-19) in healthy adults. For TCRbeta chain sequencing, PBMC samples from trial participants were taken at day 0 and at day 28 after the second dose.

This specimen comes from a study of T cell responses to AZD1222 COVID-19 vaccine (dated by TCRdb to 2020 to 2023). Broadly, across the study: A total of about 230 trial participants underwent TCR sequencing, of whom around 200 received two doses of AZD1222 and 26 received two doses of the MenACWY control vaccine. Enrollment into the trials was organized by age into subgroups of 18-55, 56-69 and 70-plus years, and those subgroups contained about 150, 27 and 61 TCR-sequenced participants, respectively.

Study-wide findings and limitations: Conclusions about previously exposed vaccinees are limited, since just 5 or 6 AZD1222 recipients were seropositive for SARS-CoV-2 at baseline. Participants were mostly white British, with more females than males. The authors suggested clonal diversity may have been underestimated. In the small 56-69-year group, the increase in depth fell short of significance, most likely because of low power. Reportedly, close to half of the unique spike-specific TCRs recognized epitopes lying outside the regions that are mutated in the B.1.351 and B.1.1.7 variants. The whole spike protein was spanned by vaccine-associated CD4 TCRs, and dominant responses were seen in regions 160-218 and 743-854. Because no day 14 peak-response samples were available, the repertoires could be characterized only after the peak T cell response. After two AZD1222 doses, both the breadth and the depth of spike-specific TCRs were significantly higher than at day 0 and than in MenACWY recipients.

The CDR3 regions of human TCRbeta chains were subjected to immunosequencing. As for the original processing: Repertoire TCRs were matched against a reference library of SARS-CoV-2-specific TCRs generated with the MIRA antigen-specificity platform. Breadth was defined as the fraction of unique TCRs that were SARS-CoV-2-associated, and depth was defined as the fraction of total T cells that were SARS-CoV-2-associated. Using the MIRA data, each spike-specific TCR was mapped to the spike region that the TCR reacts to and placed in a CD4 or CD8 class. Log10-transformed breadth and depth values were compared by one-way ANOVA with Sidak's multiple comparisons tests. The source is immuneACCESS, and TCRdb retained only in-frame sequences with V and J called. Part of the clones is not carried over; for the studies checked, unresolved V genes explain less than half of this, and the remainder is unexplained. V, J and clone size are those of that table, while D and trimming were read from the DNA. A total of 130,000 to 150,000 clones appear in this sample, 88% of them only once. 4.5% to 5.5% of the sample lies in the top ten.

The sample in question was peripheral blood, obtained 28 days after the second dose of the MenACWY control vaccine. The chain uses TRBV29-1 and TRBJ2-6; no D gene call is confident. The TCR sequence derives from an adult who received the MenACWY meningococcal vaccine as a control. In nucleotide form, the sequence is TGCAGCGTTGCTGGGGCCAACGTCCTGACTTTC. Translated, this is CSVAGANVLTF.